The text below deals with one T cell receptor beta chain. This entry comes from a study of shared clonotypes between healthy human individuals. Clones were read by immunoSEQ multiplex PCR, and TCRdb kept only the in-frame ones, dropping some. The sample lists some 2.3 million clones; over 85% were seen once. The V end lost 6 bases, the J end lost 8 bases, and 13 bases lay between the germline ends. This CDR3 region has 13 residues. CDR1 SGHAT and CDR2 FQNNGV come from the germline V gene. The sample taken for sequencing was naive CD4+ T cells from PBMCs. The subset was: CD45RA+ positively selected. V gene TRBV11-2 combines with J gene TRBJ2-2; D is unclear. The clonotype originates from a man younger than 30 in good health. Some clones in this sample may be carry-over from other donors' samples. The CDR3 protein is CASRLNSPGELFF. DNA of the CDR3: TGTGCCAGCAGGTTAAACTCTCCGGGGGAGCTGTTTTTT. The entire variable domain, with the rest obtained from reference TRBV11-2 and TRBJ2-2, is as follows: EAGVAQSPRYKIIEKRQSVAFWCNPISGHATLYWYQQILGQGPKLLIQFQNNGVVDDSQLPKDRFSAERLKGVDSTLKIQPAKLEDSAVYLCASRLNSPGELFFGEGSRLTVL.